The following is a TCR beta chain sequence with its context. This sample was included in a study of blood T cell repertoires in COVID-19. As handled by the study authors: The assay estimated nucleated cells by amplifying reference gene primers. The repertoire was sequenced with immunoSEQ multiplex PCR; TCRdb's copy has only in-frame clones and lacks some. Clone size and the V and J calls come from that table; the DNA yielded D and trimming. The sample lists more than 250,000 clones; around 86% were seen once. Deletions cut 10 bases from V and 0 bases from J, with 12 bases between. Germline V gene data show CDR1 as MGHDK and CDR2 as SYGVNS. CDR3 length: 13 amino acids.

The specimen was PBMCs or T cells enriched from blood (not recorded which). The genes are TRBV25-1 and TRBJ1-1; weak D call: TRBD1 (6 bases). The TCR sequence derives from a woman younger than 35 who had recovered from COVID-19. CDR3 sequence (DNA): TGTGCCAACCGGACAGACATGAACACTGAAGCTTTCTTT. Encoded protein: CANRTDMNTEAFF.